What follows describes a single T cell receptor beta chain. Its antigen remains unknown. The data are from a study of shared clonotypes between healthy human individuals. The study, taken as a whole, reports: Among donors, sharing of clonotypes was expected to be affected by sequencing depth. Only a few donors were included, so the genetic and exposure-history diversity represented was limited.

Assay runs were performed at deep level. Genomic DNA belonging to each subset was distributed in equal measure over several immunoSEQ plates. Data came from immunoSEQ multiplex PCR; TCRdb stores just in-frame clones and leaves some out. The table shows about half a million clones, with about 78% occurring only once. This CDR3 has 15 residues. Trimming removed 1 base from V and 1 base from J, with 11 bases in between. Per the germline V gene, CDR1 is SNHLY and CDR2 is FYNNEI. This sequence joins TRBV2 and TRBJ2-7, with D maybe TRBD2 (6 bases). The sample comprised PBMCs. The clonotype comes from a woman between 40 and 50 years old in good health. Some clones in this sample may be carry-over from other donors' samples. CDR3 amino acids: CASSEGWGESYEQYF. The CDR3 DNA is TGTGCCAGCAGTGAAGGTTGGGGGGAGTCCTACGAGCAGTACTTC.